This T cell receptor (beta chain) was sequenced in a study of CD8+CD57+ T cells in acquired aplastic anemia. About the research overall: The study obtained an average of about 3.1 ug of DNA from sorted CD4+ and CD8+ cells. The study's findings and limits: For CD8+ Simpson's diversity, patients and controls showed no significant difference.

CDR1 SGDLS and CDR2 YYNGEE come from the germline V gene. V shed 2 bases, J shed 6 bases, and the junction held 9 bases outside the gene matches. The CDR3 totals 15 residues. Profiling of TCR beta VDJ combinations and CDR3 sequences used genomic DNA as template. In TCRdb, the reads were re-called with MiXCR into one record per CDR3 protein. Of roughly 300,000 distinct CDR3 sequences in the sample, around 60% were seen once. Concerning this clonotype itself: Its cognate antigen is unknown.

This TCR was recovered from a human donor with severe aplastic anemia or a healthy control (not recorded which). The sequenced material came from sorted CD4+, CD8+, or CD8+CD57+ T cells (not recorded which) from PBMCs. This rearrangement joins TRBV9 to TRBJ1-2; 8 bases map to TRBD1. CDR3 bases: TGTGCCAGCAGCGTGCCCACGACAGGGGAGGATGGCTACACCTTC. Its translation: CASSVPTTGEDGYTF.